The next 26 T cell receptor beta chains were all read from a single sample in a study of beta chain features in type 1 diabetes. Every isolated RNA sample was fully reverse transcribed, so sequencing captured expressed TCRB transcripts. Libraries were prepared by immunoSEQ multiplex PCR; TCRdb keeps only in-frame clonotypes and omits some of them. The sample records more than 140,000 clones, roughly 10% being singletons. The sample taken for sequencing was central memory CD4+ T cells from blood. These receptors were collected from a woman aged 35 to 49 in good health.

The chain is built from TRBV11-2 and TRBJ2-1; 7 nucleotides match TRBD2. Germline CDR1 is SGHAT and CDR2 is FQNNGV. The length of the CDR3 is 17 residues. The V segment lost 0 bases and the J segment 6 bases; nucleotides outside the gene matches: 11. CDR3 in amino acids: CASSLDLSSGNVNEQFF. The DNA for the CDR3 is TGTGCCAGCAGCTTAGATTTGTCTAGCGGCAATGTCAATGAGCAGTTCTTC.

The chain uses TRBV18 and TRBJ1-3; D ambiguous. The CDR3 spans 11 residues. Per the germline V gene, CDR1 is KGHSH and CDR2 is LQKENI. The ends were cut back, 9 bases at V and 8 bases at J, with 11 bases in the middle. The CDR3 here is CASTGEDTIYF. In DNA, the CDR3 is TGTGCCAGTACTGGAGAGGACACCATATATTTT.

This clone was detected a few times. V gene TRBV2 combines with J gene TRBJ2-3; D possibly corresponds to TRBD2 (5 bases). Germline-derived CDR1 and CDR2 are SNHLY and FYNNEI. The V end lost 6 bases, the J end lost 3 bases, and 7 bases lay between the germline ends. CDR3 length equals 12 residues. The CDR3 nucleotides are TGTGCCAGCAGGGGAGTAACAGATACGCAGTATTTT. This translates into CASRGVTDTQYF.

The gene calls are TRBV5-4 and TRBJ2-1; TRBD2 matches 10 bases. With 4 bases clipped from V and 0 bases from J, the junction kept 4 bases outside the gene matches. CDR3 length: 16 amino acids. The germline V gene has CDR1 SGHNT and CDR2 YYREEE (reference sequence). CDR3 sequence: CASSPIAGGSYNEQFF. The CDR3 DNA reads TGTGCCAGCAGCCCAATAGCGGGGGGCTCCTACAATGAGCAGTTCTTC.

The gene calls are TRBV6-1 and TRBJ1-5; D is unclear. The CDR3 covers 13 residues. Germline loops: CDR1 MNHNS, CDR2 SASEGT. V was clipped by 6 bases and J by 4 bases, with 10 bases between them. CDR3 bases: TGTGCCAGCAGCATCGAGGAGAATCAGCCCCAGCATTTT. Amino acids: CASSIEENQPQHF.

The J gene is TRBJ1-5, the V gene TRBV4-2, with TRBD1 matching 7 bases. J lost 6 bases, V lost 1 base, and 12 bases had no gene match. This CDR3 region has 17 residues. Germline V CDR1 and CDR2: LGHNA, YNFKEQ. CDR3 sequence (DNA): TGTGCCAGCAGCCAAGTGGGGGGACAGCCAACGTTTCAGCCCCAGCATTTT. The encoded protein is CASSQVGGQPTFQPQHF.

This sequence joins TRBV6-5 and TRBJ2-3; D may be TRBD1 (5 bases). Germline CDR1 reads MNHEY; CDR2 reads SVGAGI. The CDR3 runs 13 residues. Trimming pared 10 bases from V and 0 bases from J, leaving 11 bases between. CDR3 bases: TGTGCCACCCTACAGGTTAGCACAGATACGCAGTATTTT. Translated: CATLQVSTDTQYF.

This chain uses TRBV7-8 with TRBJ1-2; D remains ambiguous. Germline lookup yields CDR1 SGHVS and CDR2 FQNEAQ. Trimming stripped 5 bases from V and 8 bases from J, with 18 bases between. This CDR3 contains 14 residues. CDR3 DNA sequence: TGTGCCAGCAGCCTTGGAGATCGTCGAGGGGGCTACACCTTC. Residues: CASSLGDRRGGYTF.

As DNA, the CDR3 is TGTGCCAGCAGCTGGGAGATACCGGGACAGGGCGACTATGGCTACACCTTC. It is translated as CASSWEIPGQGDYGYTF. The chain links TRBV5-6 to TRBJ1-2; 9 positions match TRBD1. This CDR3 has 17 amino acids. V lost 3 bases and J lost 3; bases outside the gene matches: 12. The germline CDR1 and CDR2 sequences are SGHDT and YYEEEE.

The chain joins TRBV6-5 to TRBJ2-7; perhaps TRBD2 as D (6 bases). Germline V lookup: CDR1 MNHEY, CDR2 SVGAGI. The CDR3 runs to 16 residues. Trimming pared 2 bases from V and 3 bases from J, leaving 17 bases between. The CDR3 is CASSYGGGSSLYEQYF. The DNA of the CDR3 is TGTGCCAGCAGTTACGGTGGGGGGTCTTCCCTCTACGAGCAGTACTTC.

The CDR3 bases are TGTGCCAGTAGTGAGACAGGTGCTGGAAACACCATATATTTT. Residues: CASSETGAGNTIYF. The V call is TRBV19, the J call TRBJ1-3, with a possible D match to TRBD1 (6 bases). The germline gives CDR1 LNHDA, CDR2 SQIVND (reference sequence). The CDR3 sequence is 14 residues long. Trimming left V 5 bases short and J 2 bases short, with 10 bases between.

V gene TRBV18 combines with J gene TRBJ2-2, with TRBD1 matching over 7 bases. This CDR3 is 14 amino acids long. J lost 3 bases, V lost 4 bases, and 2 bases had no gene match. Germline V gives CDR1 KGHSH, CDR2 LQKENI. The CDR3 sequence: CASSRGQDTGELFF. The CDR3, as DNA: TGTGCCAGCTCACGAGGACAGGACACCGGGGAGCTGTTTTTT. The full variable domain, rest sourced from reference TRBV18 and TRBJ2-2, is NAGVMQNPRHLVRRRGQEARLRCSPMKGHSHVYWYRQLPEEGLKFMVYLQKENIIDESGMPKERFSAEFPKEGPSILRIQQVVRGDSAAYFCASSRGQDTGELFFGEGSRLTVL.

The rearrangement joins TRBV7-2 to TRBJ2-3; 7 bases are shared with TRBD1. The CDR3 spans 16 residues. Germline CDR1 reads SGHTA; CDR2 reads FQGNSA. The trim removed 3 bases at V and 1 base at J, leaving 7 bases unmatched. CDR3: CASSFRTGRRTDTQYF. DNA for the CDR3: TGTGCCAGCAGCTTCCGGACAGGACGGCGCACAGATACGCAGTATTTT. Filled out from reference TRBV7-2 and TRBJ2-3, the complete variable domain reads GAGVSQSPSNKVTEKGKDVELRCDPISGHTALYWYRQSLGQGLEFLIYFQGNSAPDKSGLPSDRFSAERTGGSVSTLTIQRTQQEDSAVYLCASSFRTGRRTDTQYFGPGTRLTVL.

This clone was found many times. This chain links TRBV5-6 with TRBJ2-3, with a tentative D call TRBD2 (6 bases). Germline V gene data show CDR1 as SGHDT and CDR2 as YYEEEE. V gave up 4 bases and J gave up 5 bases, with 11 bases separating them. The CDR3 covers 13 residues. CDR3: CASSTWGGDTQYF. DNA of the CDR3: TGTGCCAGCAGCACCTGGGGAGGAGATACGCAGTATTTT. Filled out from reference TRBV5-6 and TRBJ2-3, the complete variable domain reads DAGVTQSPTHLIKTRGQQVTLRCSPKSGHDTVSWYQQALGQGPQFIFQYYEEEERQRGNFPDRFSGHQFPNYSSELNVNALLLGDSALYLCASSTWGGDTQYFGPGTRLTVL.

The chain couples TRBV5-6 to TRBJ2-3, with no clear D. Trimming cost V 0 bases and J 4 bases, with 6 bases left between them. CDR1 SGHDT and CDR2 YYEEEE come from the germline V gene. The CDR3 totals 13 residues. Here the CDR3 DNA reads TGTGCCAGCAGCTTGGCCGGGTCAGATACGCAGTATTTT. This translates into CASSLAGSDTQYF.

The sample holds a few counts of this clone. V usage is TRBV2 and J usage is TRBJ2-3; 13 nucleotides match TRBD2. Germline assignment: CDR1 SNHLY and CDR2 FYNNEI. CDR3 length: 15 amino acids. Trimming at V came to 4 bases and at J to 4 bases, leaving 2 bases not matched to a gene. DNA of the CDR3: TGTGCCAGCAGTGGGACTAGCGGGGGTTCAGATACGCAGTATTTT. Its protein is CASSGTSGGSDTQYF. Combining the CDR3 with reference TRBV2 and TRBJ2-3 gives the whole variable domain EPEVTQTPSHQVTQMGQEVILRCVPISNHLYFYWYRQILGQKVEFLVSFYNNEISEKSEIFDDQFSVERPDGSNFTLKIRSTKLEDSAMYFCASSGTSGGSDTQYFGPGTRLTVL.

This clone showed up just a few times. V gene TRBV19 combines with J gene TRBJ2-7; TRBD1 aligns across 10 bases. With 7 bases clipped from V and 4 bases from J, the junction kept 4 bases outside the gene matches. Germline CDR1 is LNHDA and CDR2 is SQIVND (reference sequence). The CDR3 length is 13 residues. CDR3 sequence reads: CASNEGQGYEQYF. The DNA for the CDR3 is TGTGCCAGTAACGAGGGACAGGGGTACGAGCAGTACTTC.

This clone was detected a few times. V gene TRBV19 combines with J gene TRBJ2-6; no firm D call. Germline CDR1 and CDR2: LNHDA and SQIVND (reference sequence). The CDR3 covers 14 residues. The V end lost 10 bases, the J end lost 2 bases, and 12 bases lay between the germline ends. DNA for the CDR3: TGTGCCACAATGGGCGTGGCTGGGGCCAACGTCCTGACTTTC. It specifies CATMGVAGANVLTF.

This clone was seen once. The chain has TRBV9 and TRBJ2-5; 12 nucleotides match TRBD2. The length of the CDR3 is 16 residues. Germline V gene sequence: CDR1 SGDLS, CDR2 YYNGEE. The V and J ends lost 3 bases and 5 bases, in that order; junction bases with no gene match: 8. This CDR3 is CASSGPSGGALETQYF. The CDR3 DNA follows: TGTGCCAGCAGCGGACCTAGCGGGGGGGCTTTGGAGACCCAGTACTTC.

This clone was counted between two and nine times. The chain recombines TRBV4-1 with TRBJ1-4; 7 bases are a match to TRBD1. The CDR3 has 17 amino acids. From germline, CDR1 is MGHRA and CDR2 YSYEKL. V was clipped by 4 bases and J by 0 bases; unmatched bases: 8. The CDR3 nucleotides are TGCGCCAGCAGCCGACAGGGCAGGGGGGCAACTAATGAAAAACTGTTTTTT. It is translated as CASSRQGRGATNEKLFF.

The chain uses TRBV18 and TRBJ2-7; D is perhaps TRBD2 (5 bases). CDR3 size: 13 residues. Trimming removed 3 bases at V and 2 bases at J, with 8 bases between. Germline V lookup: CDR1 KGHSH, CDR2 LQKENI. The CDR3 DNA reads TGTGCCAGCTCACCGGACGGGACCTACGAGCAGTACTTC. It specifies CASSPDGTYEQYF. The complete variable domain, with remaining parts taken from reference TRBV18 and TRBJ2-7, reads NAGVMQNPRHLVRRRGQEARLRCSPMKGHSHVYWYRQLPEEGLKFMVYLQKENIIDESGMPKERFSAEFPKEGPSILRIQQVVRGDSAAYFCASSPDGTYEQYFGPGTRLTVT.

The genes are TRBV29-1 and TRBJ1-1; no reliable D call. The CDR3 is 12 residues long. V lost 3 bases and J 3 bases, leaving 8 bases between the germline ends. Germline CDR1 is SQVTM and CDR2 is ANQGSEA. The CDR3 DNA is TGCAGCGTTGAGCCCCGGGACACTGAAGCTTTCTTT. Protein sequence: CSVEPRDTEAFF.

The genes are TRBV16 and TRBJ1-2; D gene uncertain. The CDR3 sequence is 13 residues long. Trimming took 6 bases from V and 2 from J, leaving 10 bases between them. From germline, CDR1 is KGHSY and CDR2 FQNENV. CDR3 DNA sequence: TGTGCCAGCAGTCCGACACCGAACTATGGCTACACCTTC. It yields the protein CASSPTPNYGYTF.

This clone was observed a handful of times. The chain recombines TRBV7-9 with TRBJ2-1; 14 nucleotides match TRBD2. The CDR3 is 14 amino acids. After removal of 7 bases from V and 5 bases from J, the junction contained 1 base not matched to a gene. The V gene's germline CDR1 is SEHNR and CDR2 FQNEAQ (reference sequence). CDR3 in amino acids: CASTTSGGDNEQFF. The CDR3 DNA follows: TGTGCCAGCACGACTAGCGGGGGGGACAATGAGCAGTTCTTC.

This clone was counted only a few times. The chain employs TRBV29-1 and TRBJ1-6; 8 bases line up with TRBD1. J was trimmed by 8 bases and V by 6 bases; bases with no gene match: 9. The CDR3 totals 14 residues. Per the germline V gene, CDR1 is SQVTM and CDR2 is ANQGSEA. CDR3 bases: TGCAGCGTCCCACCGGGACAGGACCATTCACCCCTCCACTTT. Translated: CSVPPGQDHSPLHF.

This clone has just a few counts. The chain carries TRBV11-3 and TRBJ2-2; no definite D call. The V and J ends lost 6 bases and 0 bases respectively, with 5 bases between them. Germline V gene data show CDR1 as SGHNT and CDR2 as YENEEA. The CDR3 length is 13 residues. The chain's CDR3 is CASSSTNTGELFF. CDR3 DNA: TGTGCCAGCAGTTCAACGAACACCGGGGAGCTGTTTTTT.